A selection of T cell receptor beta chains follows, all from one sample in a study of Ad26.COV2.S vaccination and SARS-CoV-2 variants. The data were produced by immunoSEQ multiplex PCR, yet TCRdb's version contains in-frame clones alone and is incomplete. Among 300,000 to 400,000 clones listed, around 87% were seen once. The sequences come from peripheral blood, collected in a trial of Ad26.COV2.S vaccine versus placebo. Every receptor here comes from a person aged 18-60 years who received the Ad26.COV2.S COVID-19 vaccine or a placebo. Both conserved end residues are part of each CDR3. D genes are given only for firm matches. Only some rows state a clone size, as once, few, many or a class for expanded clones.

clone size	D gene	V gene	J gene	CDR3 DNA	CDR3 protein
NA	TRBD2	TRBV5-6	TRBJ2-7	TGTGCCAGCAGCTTAAGCGGGGGGGCCCACTACGAGCAGTACTTC	CASSLSGGAHYEQYF
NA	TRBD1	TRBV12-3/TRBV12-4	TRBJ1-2	TGTGCCAGCAGTCATGACAGGGACTATGGCTACACCTTC	CASSHDRDYGYTF
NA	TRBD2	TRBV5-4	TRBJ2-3	TGTGCCAGCAGCTTGCCGAAAAGCGGGGGGGACCCTAGCACAGATACGCAGTATTTT	CASSLPKSGGDPSTDTQYF
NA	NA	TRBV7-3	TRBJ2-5	TGTGCCAGCAGCTTATTCGTGGGGGAACAAGAGACCCAGTACTTC	CASSLFVGEQETQYF
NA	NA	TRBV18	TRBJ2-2	TGTGCCAGCTCACCACGTGAGAACGGGGAGCTGTTTTTT	CASSPRENGELFF
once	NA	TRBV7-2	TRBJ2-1	TGTGCCAGCAGCCCGCGGACTGGGCCCGGCAATGAGCAGTTCTTC	CASSPRTGPGNEQFF
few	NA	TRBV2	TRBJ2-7	TGTGCCAGCAGTGAACAGGGAGGAATATCCTACGAGCAGTACTTC	CASSEQGGISYEQYF
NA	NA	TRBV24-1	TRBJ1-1	TGTGCCACCAGTGATTTCCTTAGCTGGGGCACTGAAGCTTTCTTT	CATSDFLSWGTEAFF
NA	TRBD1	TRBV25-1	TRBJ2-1	TGTGCCAGCCGAGGACAGGGAGGTTACAATGAGCAGTTCTTC	CASRGQGGYNEQFF
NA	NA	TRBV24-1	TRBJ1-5	TGTGCCACCAGTGAATTTCGGAATCAGCCCCAGCATTTT	CATSEFRNQPQHF
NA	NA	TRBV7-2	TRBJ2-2	TGTGCCAGCAGCCCGAGAATGGACGGGGAGCTGTTTTTT	CASSPRMDGELFF
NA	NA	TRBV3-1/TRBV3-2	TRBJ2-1	TGTGCCAGCAGCCAAGACCGATACAATGAGCAGTTCTTC	CASSQDRYNEQFF
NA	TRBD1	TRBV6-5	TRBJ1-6	TGTGCCAGCAGTCGTCTGGGACAGGGAAATTCACCCCTCCACTTT	CASSRLGQGNSPLHF
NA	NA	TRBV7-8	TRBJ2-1	TGTGCCAGCAGGGGACTTTACAATGAGCAGTTCTTC	CASRGLYNEQFF
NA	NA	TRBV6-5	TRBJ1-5	TGTGCCAGCAATCCCGACAGCTCAAATCAGCCCCAGCATTTT	CASNPDSSNQPQHF